The 15 T cell receptor beta chains listed next were all sequenced from one sample in a study of technical replicates of blood from four donors. Clones were sequenced by immunoSEQ multiplex PCR, and TCRdb holds only the in-frame ones, with some missing. The sample carries just over 95,000 clones, about 95% recorded once. Sequencing input: T cells isolated from PBMCs. The receptors were gathered from a human donor in good health.

The chain links TRBV5-8 to TRBJ1-5; 7 nucleotides align to TRBD1. The CDR3 covers 16 residues. V was clipped by 0 bases and J by 7 bases; unmatched bases: 10. Germline loops: CDR1 SGHTS, CDR2 YDEGEE. The CDR3 is CASSLEATGSNQPQHF. In DNA, the CDR3 is TGTGCCAGCAGCTTGGAAGCGACAGGGTCCAACCAGCCCCAGCATTTT. The whole variable domain, remainder taken from reference TRBV5-8 and TRBJ1-5, is EAGVTQSPTHLIKTRGQQATLRCSPISGHTSVYWYQQALGLGLQFLLWYDEGEERNRGNFPPRFSGRQFPNYSSELNVNALELEDSALYLCASSLEATGSNQPQHFGDGTRLSIL.

The chain links TRBV6-5 to TRBJ2-7, with D perhaps matching TRBD2 (5 bases). Per germline, CDR1 MNHEY and CDR2 SVGAGI. This CDR3 is 12 amino acids long. Trimming left V 6 bases short and J 5 bases short, with 11 bases between. The CDR3 protein is CASSPLGDEQYF. DNA of the CDR3: TGTGCCAGCAGCCCCCTCGGGGACGAGCAGTACTTC.

In DNA form, the CDR3 reads TGTGCCAGCAGTTTAGACGGGAAGGTGTACTTC. It yields the protein CASSLDGKVYF. This chain connects TRBV28 to TRBJ2-7; a weak D match, TRBD2 (5 bases). Deletions cut 2 bases from V and 12 bases from J, with 11 bases between. The CDR3 sequence is 11 residues long. Germline CDR1 MDHEN, CDR2 SYDVKM.

The V call is TRBV5-1, the J call TRBJ2-6, with 8 bases that match TRBD1. This CDR3 is 16 amino acids long. Looked up from germline, CDR1 is SGHRS and CDR2 is YFSETQ. With V trimmed by 4 bases and J by 5 bases, 8 bases remained unmatched. The CDR3 region is CASSLDRGNWANVLTF. The DNA for the CDR3 is TGCGCCAGCAGCCTAGACAGGGGAAATTGGGCCAACGTCCTGACTTTC.

This chain uses TRBV6-6 with TRBJ2-7; 11 bases match TRBD2. V gave up 4 bases and J gave up 0 bases; unmatched junction bases: 5. The germline CDR1 and CDR2 sequences are MNHNY and SVGAGI (reference sequence). This CDR3 comprises 16 residues. CDR3 DNA: TGTGCCAGCAGTTCCGGACTAGCGGGTACCTCCTACGAGCAGTACTTC. Translating it yields CASSSGLAGTSYEQYF.

V and J are TRBV19 and TRBJ2-3, with 7 bases fitting TRBD1. Germline lookup yields CDR1 LNHDA and CDR2 SQIVND (reference sequence). The V segment lost 3 bases and the J segment 2 bases; nucleotides outside the gene matches: 5. The CDR3 is 15 residues long. The CDR3: CASSIDRDITDTQYF. In nucleotides, the CDR3 is TGTGCCAGTAGTATCGACAGGGACATCACAGATACGCAGTATTTT.

The gene calls are TRBV14 and TRBJ2-5; the D is unclear. V lost 1 base and J 4 bases, leaving 19 bases between the germline ends. Germline V gene data show CDR1 as SGHDN and CDR2 as FVKESK. The CDR3 covers 17 residues. The CDR3 nucleotides read TGTGCCAGCAGCCAAGGGAGAAAAGACCGACCTGCAGAGACCCAGTACTTC. This gives the protein CASSQGRKDRPAETQYF.

V and J are TRBV7-2 and TRBJ2-1; TRBD2 aligns across 9 bases. The CDR3 extends over 15 amino acids. V was clipped by 0 bases and J by 7 bases; unmatched bases: 4. The germline V gene has CDR1 SGHTA and CDR2 FQGNSA. This CDR3 reads CASSLAPLAGNEQFF. CDR3 DNA sequence: TGTGCCAGCAGCTTAGCGCCGCTAGCGGGAAATGAGCAGTTCTTC.

In this sample, this clone turned up once. The chain combines TRBV4-1 with TRBJ1-4; the D is unclear. This CDR3 contains 14 residues. The V and J ends lost 1 base and 8 bases respectively, with 11 bases between them. From germline, CDR1 is MGHRA and CDR2 YSYEKL. The DNA of the CDR3 is TGCGCCAGCAGCCAAGTGACTAGGAGCGAAAAACTGTTTTTT. Protein product: CASSQVTRSEKLFF.

J is TRBJ2-2 and V is TRBV9, with 10 bases lining up with TRBD2. With V trimmed by 0 bases and J by 6 bases, 5 bases remained unmatched. Per germline, CDR1 SGDLS and CDR2 YYNGEE. The CDR3 extends over 16 amino acids. The CDR3 loop reads CASSVDSGRLPGELFF. CDR3 DNA sequence: TGTGCCAGCAGCGTAGATAGCGGGAGGCTGCCCGGGGAGCTGTTTTTT.

V is TRBV5-5 and J is TRBJ1-5, with D tentatively TRBD1 (6 bases). CDR1 is SGHKS, CDR2 YYEKEE, per germline (reference sequence). CDR3 length: 17 amino acids. Trimming took off 1 base at V and 2 bases at J, with 16 bases between the two ends. The DNA for the CDR3 is TGTGCCAGCAGCTTGCAGGGGTCAGGGGCGGGCAATCAGCCCCAGCATTTT. This gives the protein CASSLQGSGAGNQPQHF.

The rearrangement links TRBV15 to TRBJ1-2; D is possibly TRBD1 (6 bases). Germline-derived CDR1 and CDR2 are LNHNV and YYDKDF (reference sequence). The germline V and J ends were trimmed by 5 bases and 4 bases, with 11 bases remaining between them. This CDR3 region has 13 residues. This chain's CDR3 is CATSGRDTYGYTF. The CDR3 DNA reads as TGTGCCACCAGCGGTCGGGACACCTATGGCTACACCTTC.

The genes are TRBV6-5 and TRBJ2-7, with D perhaps TRBD1 (5 bases). The CDR3 is 14 residues long. V lost 5 bases and J 1 base, leaving 12 bases between the germline ends. CDR1 and CDR2 (germline): MNHEY, SVGAGI. CDR3 loop: CASSPDTISYEQYF. In DNA form, the CDR3 reads TGTGCCAGCAGTCCGGACACTATTTCCTACGAGCAGTACTTC.

The V gene is TRBV7-9, the J gene TRBJ2-4; D remains unclear. Trimming shortened V by 2 bases and J by 6 bases, and 5 bases separated the two germline ends. There are 12 residues in the CDR3. Germline V gene data show CDR1 as SEHNR and CDR2 as FQNEAQ (reference sequence). CDR3 sequence: CASSLSVNIQYF. Written as DNA, the CDR3 is TGTGCCAGCAGCTTATCTGTAAACATTCAGTACTTC.

V is TRBV6-1 and J is TRBJ1-3; TRBD1 matches at 10 bases. Trimming took 4 bases from V and 2 from J; bases not matched to a gene: 8. Germline loops: CDR1 MNHNS, CDR2 SASEGT. The CDR3 consists of 17 residues. CDR3: CASSAISGTGAGNTIYF. The CDR3 nucleotides are TGTGCCAGCAGTGCAATCTCCGGGACAGGGGCTGGAAACACCATATATTTT.